This is a list of T cell receptor beta chains from one sample in a study of T cells in Graves' hyperthyroidism and ophthalmopathy. TCRdb independently ran MiXCR on the multiplex PCR reads; one entry per CDR3 protein. The sample holds more than 450,000 distinct CDR3 sequences, approximately 14% seen once. Sequencing input: blood. The receptors were gathered from a woman aged 40 to 49 with Graves' hyperthyroidism. Both conserved end residues are trimmed from each CDR3. A D gene is named only where the DNA matches it firmly. Clone size is not always given. Where it is, it says once, few, many or a class for expanded clones.

d_call	clone_size	v_call	j_call	cdr3_aa
TRBD2	few	TRBV7-2	TRBJ2-7	ASSFPGGGNEQY
TRBD1	many	TRBV12-3/TRBV12-4	TRBJ2-1	ASSLWDRGLNEQF
TRBD1	few	TRBV6-1	TRBJ1-3	ASIATGAGNTIY
TRBD1	many	TRBV30	TRBJ2-2	AWSASWDRAIGELF
NA	few	TRBV5-1	TRBJ2-3	ASTSQGVMSGGNTDTQY
NA	few	TRBV7-2	TRBJ1-2	ASSFQTLYGYT
TRBD1	many	TRBV28	TRBJ2-7	ASSQGARGEQY
TRBD2	many	TRBV27	TRBJ2-3	ASSLEAGGPADTQY
TRBD1	NA	TRBV27	TRBJ1-2	ASSLWGGQGPNYGYT
TRBD1	many	TRBV10-3	TRBJ2-1	AIVPSLQGNEQF
NA	NA	TRBV20-1	TRBJ2-5	SARRVGGGAFQETQY
TRBD2	many	TRBV27	TRBJ2-1	ASSPLRKREAYNEQF
TRBD1	NA	TRBV29-1	TRBJ1-1	SVVLFTGGTEAF
TRBD1	NA	TRBV28	TRBJ2-7	ASSLNRGRVIGYEQY
TRBD2	many	TRBV28	TRBJ2-1	ASSTGLAGGRSGTVQF
NA	NA	TRBV14	TRBJ1-3	ASSQPPRPGPGNTIY
TRBD1	few	TRBV6-1	TRBJ1-3	ASIGVGQGSGNTIY
TRBD1	NA	TRBV27	TRBJ2-7	ASSLGTGIRYEQY
NA	NA	TRBV5-6	TRBJ2-4	ASSSDIENIQY
TRBD1	many	TRBV20-1	TRBJ2-1	SARRQGAYNEQF
NA	many	TRBV9	TRBJ1-2	ASSVSGDYGYT
TRBD1	many	TRBV7-3	TRBJ2-7	ASSLNGQGVNEQY
TRBD2	many	TRBV7-6	TRBJ2-2	ASSPGLADINTGELF
TRBD1	many	TRBV18	TRBJ2-5	ASSRDSKETQY
NA	many	TRBV11-2	TRBJ2-1	ASSLSSLNEQF
NA	many	TRBV29-1	TRBJ2-7	SVVSDVTYEQY
TRBD2	many	TRBV30	TRBJ2-3	AWRLAGGWGTDTQY
TRBD1	many	TRBV30	TRBJ2-5	AAGGTGDVPQY
NA	few	TRBV14	TRBJ2-1	ASSQGGGLAVYNEQF
NA	few	TRBV6-2/TRBV6-3	TRBJ2-7	ASGGRSSYEQY
TRBD2	many	TRBV6-1	TRBJ2-1	ASSPPRTSGRRNEQF
TRBD1	few	TRBV5-8	TRBJ1-3	ASSPDGDRVYSGNTIY
NA	NA	TRBV20-1	TRBJ2-6	GARDASGANVLT